The present T cell receptor beta chain was sequenced within a study of blood T cell repertoires in COVID-19. Study at large: Researchers got acute and convalescent COVID-19 samples from the United States, Italy and Spain. Sample material is recorded as cDNA or gDNA derived from T cells, B-cell-depleted T cells, or PBMCs.

The method was immunoSEQ multiplex PCR; TCRdb's version includes in-frame clones alone and lacks a portion of them. The sample has about 380,000 clones, 88% seen once. This CDR3 region has 15 residues. Germline-derived CDR1 and CDR2 are LGHNA and YNFKEQ. V lost 1 base and J lost 3, with 13 bases in between. Cohorts were assigned according to the clinical history that participants reported. Recovery meant two consecutive negative NP/OP PCR tests, professional clearance, or resolved symptoms. Sequenced: PBMCs or T cells enriched from blood (not recorded which). The TCR sequence derives from a woman aged 18-29 years who had recovered from COVID-19. The chain recombines TRBV4-2 with TRBJ2-7; D is possibly TRBD1 (6 bases). CDR3 DNA: TGTGCCAGCAGCCAAGCCGGGACACAGGGCTACGAGCAGTACTTC. Translation: CASSQAGTQGYEQYF.